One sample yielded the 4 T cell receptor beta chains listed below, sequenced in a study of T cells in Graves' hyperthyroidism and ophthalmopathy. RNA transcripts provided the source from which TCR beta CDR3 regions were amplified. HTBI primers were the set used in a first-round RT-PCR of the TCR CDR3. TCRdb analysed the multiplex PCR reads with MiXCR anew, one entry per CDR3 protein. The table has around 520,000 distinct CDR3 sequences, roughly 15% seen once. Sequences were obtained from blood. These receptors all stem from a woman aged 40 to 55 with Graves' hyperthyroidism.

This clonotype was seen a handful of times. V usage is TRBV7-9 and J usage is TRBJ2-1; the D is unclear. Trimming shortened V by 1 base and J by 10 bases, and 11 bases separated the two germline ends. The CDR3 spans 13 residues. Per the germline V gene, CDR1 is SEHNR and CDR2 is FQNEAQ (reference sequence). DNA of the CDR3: TGTGCCAGCAGCTTAGACGGTTACTCGGAGCAGTTCTTC. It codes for CASSLDGYSEQFF.

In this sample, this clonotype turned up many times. CDR3 in amino acids: CASSFSGRGETQYF. The CDR3 coding sequence is TGTGCCAGCAGCTTCAGTGGGAGGGGAGAGACCCAGTACTTC. This chain links TRBV7-2 with TRBJ2-5; 7 bases fit TRBD2. The CDR3 spans 14 residues. The V gene's germline CDR1 is SGHTA and CDR2 FQGNSA. V was clipped by 3 bases and J by 4 bases; unmatched bases: 5.

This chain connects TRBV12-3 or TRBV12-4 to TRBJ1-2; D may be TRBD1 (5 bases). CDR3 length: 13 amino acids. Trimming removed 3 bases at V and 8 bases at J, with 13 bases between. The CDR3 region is CASSFGKGRGYTF. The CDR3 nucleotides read TGTGCCAGCAGTTTTGGAAAGGGGCGAGGCTACACCTTC.

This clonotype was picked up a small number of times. As DNA, the CDR3 is TGCGCCAGCAGCCAACCGACTAGCGGGAGGGGTCACGAGCAGTACTTC. It translates to CASSQPTSGRGHEQYF. V and J are TRBV4-1 and TRBJ2-7; 14 bases are shared with TRBD2. V was pared by 2 bases and J by 5 bases, with 5 bases of the junction left unmatched. Germline V gene data show CDR1 as MGHRA and CDR2 as YSYEKL. The CDR3 extends over 16 amino acids.